These 21 T cell receptor beta chains share one sample of origin, sequenced in a study of human T cells and chemical hapten exposure. Time point specified: patch test 3, about 24 weeks after DPC sensitization. Described treatment: therapeutic diphenylcyclopropenone sensitization with weekly scalp DPC. One entry per CDR3 protein results from TCRdb running MiXCR on the RACE reads. The sample holds about 84,000 distinct CDR3 sequences, about 10% seen once. The sample was whole blood, taken in connection with sensitization to the hapten diphenylcyclopropenone (DPC). These TCRs come from a woman between 45 and 65 years old with alopecia areata. Some clones in this sample may be carry-over from other donors' samples.

This clonotype occurred many times. The rearrangement joins TRBV12-3 or TRBV12-4 to TRBJ2-7, with 8 bases aligning to TRBD1. This CDR3 spans 13 amino acids. With V trimmed by 7 bases and J by 0 bases, 2 bases remained unmatched. CDR3 residues: CASTGQGSYEQYF. CDR3 nucleotides: TGTGCCAGCACCGGACAGGGCTCCTACGAGCAGTACTTC.

V usage is TRBV7-9 and J usage is TRBJ1-1, with D possibly matching TRBD1 (5 bases). The ends were cut back, 5 bases at V and 2 bases at J, with 12 bases in the middle. Germline assignment: CDR1 SEHNR and CDR2 FQNEAQ (reference sequence). The CDR3 runs to 14 residues. Here the CDR3 reads CASSGDGSNTEAFF. The CDR3 bases are TGTGCCAGCAGCGGGGACGGCTCAAACACTGAAGCTTTCTTT.

This clonotype has ten or more counts. The V gene is TRBV18, the J gene TRBJ2-3; TRBD2 agrees at 7 bases. Per the germline V gene, CDR1 is KGHSH and CDR2 is LQKENI. Trimming took 0 bases from V and 5 from J; bases not matched to a gene: 5. This CDR3 contains 15 residues. The CDR3 reads CASSPPAGAIDTQYF. CDR3 bases: TGTGCCAGCTCACCACCGGCGGGAGCGATAGATACGCAGTATTTT.

This clonotype was counted a few times. The chain uses TRBV5-5 and TRBJ1-5, with TRBD1 matching 8 bases. V dropped 0 bases and J dropped 5; count of bases not matched to a gene: 1. This CDR3 is 14 amino acids long. From germline, CDR1 is SGHKS and CDR2 YYEKEE (reference sequence). Written as DNA, the CDR3 is TGTGCCAGCAGCTTGGCAGGGGGCGATCAGCCCCAGCATTTT. As protein: CASSLAGGDQPQHF.

V and J are TRBV6-2 or TRBV6-3 and TRBJ2-5, with a possible D match to TRBD1 (6 bases). The CDR3 consists of 13 residues. Germline CDR1 and CDR2: MNHEY and SVGEGT. With 7 bases removed from V and 1 base from J, the gap between germline ends came to 10 bases. The CDR3 loop is CASTLDSQETQYF. The CDR3 DNA sequence: TGTGCCAGCACCTTGGACAGCCAAGAGACCCAGTACTTC.

This clonotype was found many times. The chain links TRBV11-2 to TRBJ2-7, with 8 nucleotides matching TRBD2. V was clipped by 5 bases and J by 2 bases; unmatched bases: 5. The CDR3 has 14 amino acids. Germline V lookup: CDR1 SGHAT, CDR2 FQNNGV. The CDR3 coding sequence is TGTGCCAGCAGCCTAGCGGGTTGGGCCTACGAGCAGTACTTC. It is translated as CASSLAGWAYEQYF. The entire variable domain, with the rest obtained from reference TRBV11-2 and TRBJ2-7, is as follows: EAGVAQSPRYKIIEKRQSVAFWCNPISGHATLYWYQQILGQGPKLLIQFQNNGVVDDSQLPKDRFSAERLKGVDSTLKIQPAKLEDSAVYLCASSLAGWAYEQYFGPGTRLTVT.

Comments on this clonotype: A read error is possible here, since a much larger clone lies one base away. The rearrangement joins TRBV28 to TRBJ1-4, with D possibly being TRBD1 (5 bases). The CDR3 is 13 residues long. Trimming pared 5 bases from V and 12 bases from J, leaving 16 bases between. The germline CDR1 and CDR2 sequences are MDHEN and SYDVKM. CDR3 region: CASSRDGLAELFF. As DNA, the CDR3 is TGTGCCAGCAGTCGGGACGGCCTTGCGGAACTGTTTTTT.

This clonotype was seen a handful of times. The chain joins TRBV27 to TRBJ1-2, with no clear D. Trimming took 1 base from V and 4 from J, leaving 10 bases between them. This CDR3 comprises 14 residues. CDR1 is MNHEY, CDR2 SMNVEV, per germline (reference sequence). CDR3 nucleotides: TGTGCCAGCAGTTTATTACCCGGACCCTATGGCTACACCTTC. It is translated as CASSLLPGPYGYTF.

This clonotype occurred many times. This chain joins TRBV29-1 and TRBJ2-7, with TRBD2 identical over 16 bases. The CDR3 spans 15 residues. In germline, CDR1 is SQVTM, CDR2 ANQGSEA. Trimming removed 7 bases from V and 6 bases from J; junction bases left unmatched: 9. The CDR3 loop is CSAGTSGRAEGEQYF. CDR3 DNA: TGCAGCGCCGGGACTAGCGGGAGGGCCGAGGGCGAGCAGTACTTC.

This clonotype was counted only a few times. The V call is TRBV7-9, the J call TRBJ1-3; D is unresolved. Per the germline V gene, CDR1 is SEHNR and CDR2 is FQNEAQ (reference sequence). The length of the CDR3 is 14 residues. V gave up 4 bases and J gave up 4 bases, with 11 bases separating them. In DNA form, the CDR3 reads TGTGCCAGCAGCTCGACCGGGCCGGGAAACACCATATATTTT. Its protein product is CASSSTGPGNTIYF.

This clonotype was picked up many times. The chain is built from TRBV7-6 and TRBJ2-5, with 12 bases fitting TRBD2. J lost 2 bases, V lost 3 bases, and 4 bases had no gene match. Germline-derived CDR1 and CDR2 are SGHVS and FNYEAQ. This CDR3 has 16 residues. This chain's CDR3 is CASSLRTSGTQETQYF. As DNA, the CDR3 is TGTGCCAGCAGCTTGAGGACTAGCGGGACACAAGAGACCCAGTACTTC. Using reference TRBV7-6 and TRBJ2-5 for the parts outside the CDR3, the full variable domain is GAGVSQSPRYKVTKRGQDVALRCDPISGHVSLYWYRQALGQGPEFLTYFNYEAQQDKSGLPNDRFSAERPEGSISTLTIQRTEQRDSAMYRCASSLRTSGTQETQYFGPGTRLLVL.

The V gene is TRBV29-1, the J gene TRBJ1-2, with TRBD1 as a possible D gene (5 bases). Per the germline V gene, CDR1 is SQVTM and CDR2 is ANQGSEA. Trimming took 4 bases from V and 6 from J, leaving 9 bases between them. The CDR3 runs 11 residues. The CDR3, as DNA: TGCAGCGTTGGGGGGACCCATGGCTACACCTTC. The encoded protein is CSVGGTHGYTF.

At least ten counts were recorded for this clonotype. The V and J genes are TRBV7-9 and TRBJ2-1, with a weak D call TRBD2 (5 bases). The CDR3 covers 15 residues. Per germline, CDR1 SEHNR and CDR2 FQNEAQ (reference sequence). The ends were cut back, 2 bases at V and 4 bases at J, with 12 bases in the middle. The CDR3 protein is CASSLIEGVYNEQFF. The CDR3 coding sequence is TGTGCCAGCAGCTTAATCGAGGGAGTATACAATGAGCAGTTCTTC.

This clonotype was observed a handful of times. The J gene is TRBJ2-7, the V gene TRBV6-5, with 11 bases matching TRBD2. The ends lost 6 bases at V and 4 bases at J; junction bases unmatched: 20. Looked up from germline, CDR1 is MNHEY and CDR2 is SVGAGI. This CDR3 has 19 amino acids. The CDR3 DNA sequence: TGTGCCAGCAGACGGGACGGGACTAGCGGTCGCTACCTTGCGTACGAGCAGTACTTC. It codes for CASRRDGTSGRYLAYEQYF.

The V and J genes are TRBV20-1 and TRBJ2-2; D call uncertain. V was shortened by 5 bases and J by 1 base, with 8 bases between the two germline ends. Per the germline V gene, CDR1 is DFQATT and CDR2 is SNEGSKA (reference sequence). This CDR3 has 13 amino acids. The CDR3 DNA sequence: TGCAGTGCTCCAAAGGAGAACACCGGGGAGCTGTTTTTT. Its protein is CSAPKENTGELFF.

Only a few counts were recorded for this clonotype. The CDR3 nucleotides read TGCGCCAGCAGCTTGGAGCAGATTAGCACAGATACGCAGTATTTT. Residues: CASSLEQISTDTQYF. The chain recombines TRBV5-1 with TRBJ2-3; D gene unclear. Per germline, CDR1 SGHRS and CDR2 YFSETQ. CDR3 length: 15 amino acids. V was pared by 0 bases and J by 0 bases, with 8 bases between.

This clonotype was recorded at least ten times. The chain combines TRBV28 with TRBJ2-7, with 13 bases matching TRBD2. Trimming took 2 bases from V and 4 from J; bases not matched to a gene: 5. CDR3 length: 16 residues. Looked up from germline, CDR1 is MDHEN and CDR2 is SYDVKM. In DNA form, the CDR3 reads TGTGCCAGCAGTTTAAGGGGACTAGCGGGATTTTACGAGCAGTACTTC. Its translation is CASSLRGLAGFYEQYF.

The CDR3 loop is CASAGEGQVRGGRYNEQFF. Here the CDR3 DNA reads TGTGCCAGCGCCGGGGAGGGACAGGTTCGCGGGGGACGATACAATGAGCAGTTCTTC. The chain combines TRBV14 with TRBJ2-1; possible D gene TRBD1, 8 bases. Trimming stripped 8 bases from V and 4 bases from J, with 30 bases between. This CDR3 region has 19 residues. The germline gives CDR1 SGHDN, CDR2 FVKESK.

There are a few counts of this clonotype. The rearrangement links TRBV11-2 to TRBJ2-5; 12 bases are shared with TRBD2. Losses at the gene ends were 2 bases for V and 1 base for J; bases not matched to a gene: 11. The CDR3 length is 19 residues. Germline CDR1 SGHAT, CDR2 FQNNGV. For the CDR3, the DNA is TGTGCCAGCAGCTTACGGACTAGCGGGACTAAGAGGGGCCAAGAGACCCAGTACTTC. It yields the protein CASSLRTSGTKRGQETQYF.

This clonotype was counted a few times. The genes are TRBV11-2 and TRBJ2-7, with D perhaps TRBD1 (6 bases). The CDR3 spans 14 residues. Germline V CDR1 and CDR2: SGHAT, FQNNGV. V lost 3 bases and J 3 bases, leaving 12 bases between the germline ends. For the CDR3, the DNA is TGTGCCAGCAGCTTTAAAACAGGGAGCTACGAGCAGTACTTC. It codes for CASSFKTGSYEQYF.

This clonotype was seen at least ten times. The chain is built from TRBV2 and TRBJ1-5; D unclear. The length of the CDR3 is 14 residues. The germline V and J ends were trimmed by 2 bases and 7 bases, with 12 bases remaining between them. Germline CDR1 is SNHLY and CDR2 is FYNNEI. CDR3 residues: CASSEPRSLQPQHF. The CDR3 coding sequence is TGTGCCAGCAGTGAACCCAGATCTCTGCAGCCCCAGCATTTT.